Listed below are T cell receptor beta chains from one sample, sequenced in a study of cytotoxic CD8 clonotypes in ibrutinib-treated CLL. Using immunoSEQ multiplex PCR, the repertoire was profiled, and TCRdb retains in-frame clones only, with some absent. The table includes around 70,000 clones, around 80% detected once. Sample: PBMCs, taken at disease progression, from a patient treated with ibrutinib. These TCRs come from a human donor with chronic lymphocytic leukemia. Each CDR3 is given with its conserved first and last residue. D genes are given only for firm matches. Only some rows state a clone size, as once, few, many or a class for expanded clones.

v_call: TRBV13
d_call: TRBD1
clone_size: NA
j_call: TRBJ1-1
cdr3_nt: TGTGCCAGCAGCAAACAGGGGGTGAACACTGAAGCTTTCTTT
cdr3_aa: CASSKQGVNTEAFF

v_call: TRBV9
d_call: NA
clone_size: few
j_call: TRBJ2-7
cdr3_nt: TGTGCCAGCAGCGTAGACGGGACATACACCTACGAGCAGTACTTC
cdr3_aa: CASSVDGTYTYEQYF

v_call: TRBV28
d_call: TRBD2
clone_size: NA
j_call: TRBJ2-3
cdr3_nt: TGTGCCAGCAGTTTGACTAGCGGGGGACCAGATACGCAGTATTTT
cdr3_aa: CASSLTSGGPDTQYF

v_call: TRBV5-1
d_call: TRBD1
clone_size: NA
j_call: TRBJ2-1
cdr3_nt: TGCGCCAGCAGCTTGGGACAGGGGGCCATTCGGTACAATGAGCAGTTCTTC
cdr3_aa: CASSLGQGAIRYNEQFF

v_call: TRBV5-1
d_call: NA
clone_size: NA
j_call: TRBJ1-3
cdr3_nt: TGCGCCAGCAGCTTCGCGGGCTCTGGAAACACCATATATTTT
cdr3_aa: CASSFAGSGNTIYF

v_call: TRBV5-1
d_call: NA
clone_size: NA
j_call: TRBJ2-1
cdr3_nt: TGCGCCAGCAGCGGGGAGGCTTACAATGAGCAGTTCTTC
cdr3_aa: CASSGEAYNEQFF

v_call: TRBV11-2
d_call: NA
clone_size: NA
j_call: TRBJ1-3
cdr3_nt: TGTGCCAGCAGCTTAGTCTGGGGAAACACCATATATTTT
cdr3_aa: CASSLVWGNTIYF

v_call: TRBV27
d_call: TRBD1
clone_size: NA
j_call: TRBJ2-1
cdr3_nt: TGTGCCAGCAGGGGACAGCTGAGGAATGAGCAGTTCTTC
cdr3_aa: CASRGQLRNEQFF

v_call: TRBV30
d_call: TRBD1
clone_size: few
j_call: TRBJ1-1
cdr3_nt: TGTGCCTGGAGGCAGGGGGCATGGACTGAAGCTTTCTTT
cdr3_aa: CAWRQGAWTEAFF

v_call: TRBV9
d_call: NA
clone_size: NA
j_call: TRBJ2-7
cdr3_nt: TGTGCCAGCAGCGTAGCTCCTCAGGAGCCGAACCTCACCTACGAGCAGTACTTC
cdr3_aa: CASSVAPQEPNLTYEQYF

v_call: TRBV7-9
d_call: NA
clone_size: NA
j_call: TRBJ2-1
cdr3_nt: TGTGCCAGCAGCTTAGCCCTAGCCCCGTCCTACAATGAGCAGTTCTTC
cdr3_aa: CASSLALAPSYNEQFF

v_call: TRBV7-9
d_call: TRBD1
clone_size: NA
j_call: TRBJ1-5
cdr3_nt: TGTGCCATCAACGACCGGGACAGGGGGTTTTATAGCAATCAGCCCCAGCATTTT
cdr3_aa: CAINDRDRGFYSNQPQHF

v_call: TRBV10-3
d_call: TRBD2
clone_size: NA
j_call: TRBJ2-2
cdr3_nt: TGTGCCATCAGGGATACTAGCGTTTCCCCCGGCGGGGAGCTGTTTTTT
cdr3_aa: CAIRDTSVSPGGELFF

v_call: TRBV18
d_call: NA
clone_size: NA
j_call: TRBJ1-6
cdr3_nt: TGTGCCAGCTCACCACCGAGGGCCGTGGGCTCCTATAATTCACCCCTCCACTTT
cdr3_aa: CASSPPRAVGSYNSPLHF

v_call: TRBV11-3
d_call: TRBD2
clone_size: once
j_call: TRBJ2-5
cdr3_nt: TGTGCCAGCAGCTCCAAAGCGGGAGCTCTGGAGACCCAGTACTTC
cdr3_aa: CASSSKAGALETQYF

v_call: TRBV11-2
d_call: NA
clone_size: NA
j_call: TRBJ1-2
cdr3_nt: TGTGCCAGCAGCCCAATAGGAGGGGGGAACTATGGCTACACCTTC
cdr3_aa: CASSPIGGGNYGYTF

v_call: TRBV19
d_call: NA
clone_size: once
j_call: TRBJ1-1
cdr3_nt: TGTGCCAGTAGTAGATTTGCCAGCGGCACTGAAGCTTTCTTT
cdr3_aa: CASSRFASGTEAFF

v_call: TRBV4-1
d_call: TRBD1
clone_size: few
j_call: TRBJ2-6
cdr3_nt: TGCGCCAGCAGCCAGGACCGGGACAGGGCCTTCTCTGGGGCCAACGTCCTGACTTTC
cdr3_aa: CASSQDRDRAFSGANVLTF

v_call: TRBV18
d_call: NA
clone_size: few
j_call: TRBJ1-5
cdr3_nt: TGTGCCAGCTCACTTATGGGGAGGGGGAATCAGCCCCAGCATTTT
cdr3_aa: CASSLMGRGNQPQHF

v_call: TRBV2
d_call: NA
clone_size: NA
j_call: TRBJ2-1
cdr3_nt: TGTGCCAGTGGCGAGAAAGGGGGCGGGAGCTCCTACAATGAGCAGTTCTTC
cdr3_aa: CASGEKGGGSSYNEQFF

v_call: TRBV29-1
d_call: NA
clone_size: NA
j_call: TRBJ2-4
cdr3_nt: TGCAGCGTTGTTAGGACCGCCAAAAACATTCAGTACTTC
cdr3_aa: CSVVRTAKNIQYF

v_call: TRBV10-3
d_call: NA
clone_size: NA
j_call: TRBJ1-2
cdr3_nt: TGTGCCATCAGTGAGCGGGTGGGGGGTGACTATGGCTACACCTTC
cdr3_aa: CAISERVGGDYGYTF

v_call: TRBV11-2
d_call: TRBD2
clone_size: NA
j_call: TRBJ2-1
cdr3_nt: TGTGCCAGCAGCCCGCGGGGGGGCCGCGCCTACAATGAGCAGTTCTTC
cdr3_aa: CASSPRGGRAYNEQFF

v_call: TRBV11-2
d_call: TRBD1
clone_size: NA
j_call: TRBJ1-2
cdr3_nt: TGTGCCAGCAGCTTAGATGGACAGGGAGGCTATGGCTACACCTTC
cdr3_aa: CASSLDGQGGYGYTF

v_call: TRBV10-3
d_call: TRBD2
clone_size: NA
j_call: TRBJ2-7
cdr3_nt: TGTGCCATCAGCCGGGACTACTCCTACGAGCAGTACTTC
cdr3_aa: CAISRDYSYEQYF

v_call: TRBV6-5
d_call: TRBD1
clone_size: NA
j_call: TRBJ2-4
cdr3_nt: TGTGCCAGCAGGGAGACAGGGGGGTACATTCAGTACTTC
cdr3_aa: CASRETGGYIQYF

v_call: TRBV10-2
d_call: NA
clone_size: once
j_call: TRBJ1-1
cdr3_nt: TGCGCCACGCAAAGGCCCCTTATGAGCACTGAAGCTTTCTTT
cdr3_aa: CATQRPLMSTEAFF

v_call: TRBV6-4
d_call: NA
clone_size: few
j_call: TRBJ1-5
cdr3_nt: TGTGCCAGCAGTGACGGCGTGGGGGGCAATCAGCCCCAGCATTTT
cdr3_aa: CASSDGVGGNQPQHF

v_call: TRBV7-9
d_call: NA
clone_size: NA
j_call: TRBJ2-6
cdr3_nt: TGTGCCAGCAGCGCGCGACAGAACCGCTGGACCAACGTCCTGACTTTC
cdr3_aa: CASSARQNRWTNVLTF

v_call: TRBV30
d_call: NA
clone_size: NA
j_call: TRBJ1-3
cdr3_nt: TGTGCCTGGAGTGCGGGATTGGGGGCTGGAAACACCATATATTTT
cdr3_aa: CAWSAGLGAGNTIYF